These 26 T cell receptor beta chains were all obtained from the same sample, sequenced in a study of T cell changes during pregnancy in multiple sclerosis. Profiling relied on immunoSEQ multiplex PCR, and the TCRdb table lists in-frame clones only, not all of them. The sample records 25,000 to 35,000 clones, 70% to 90% being singletons. The sequences come from CD8+ T cells from peripheral blood mononuclear cells, collected in the second trimester of pregnancy. The origin of the receptors is a female donor with multiple sclerosis, enrolled in a pregnancy study.

The CDR3 spells CASSPPGTSVVYF. The CDR3 bases are TGTGCCAGCAGCCCCCCCGGGACTAGCGTTGTCTACTTC. J is TRBJ2-5 and V is TRBV11-3; 10 nucleotides agree with TRBD2. Germline V lookup: CDR1 SGHNT, CDR2 YENEEA. V was pared by 5 bases and J by 14 bases, with 11 bases of the junction left unmatched. This CDR3 spans 13 amino acids.

This rearrangement joins TRBV27 to TRBJ2-3; 8 nucleotides match TRBD1. CDR1 MNHEY and CDR2 SMNVEV come from the germline V gene (reference sequence). The trim removed 5 bases at V and 2 bases at J, leaving 9 bases unmatched. CDR3 size: 16 residues. CDR3: CASSHSTGEYTDTQYF. The CDR3 nucleotides are TGTGCCAGCAGTCACTCGACAGGGGAATACACAGATACGCAGTATTTT.

This rearrangement joins TRBV7-3 to TRBJ2-3, with TRBD1 identical over 7 bases. Germline V gene data show CDR1 as SGHTA and CDR2 as FQGTGA. The J segment lost 6 bases and the V segment lost 3 bases, leaving 9 bases of the junction unmatched. CDR3 length equals 15 residues. CDR3 DNA sequence: TGTGCCAGCAGCTTTATCGCAGGGGGATCGGATACGCAGTATTTT. It yields the protein CASSFIAGGSDTQYF.

The V gene is TRBV11-3, the J gene TRBJ2-3, with D uncertain. V dropped 1 base and J dropped 0 bases, with 5 bases sitting between them. The CDR3 covers 14 residues. CDR1 SGHNT and CDR2 YENEEA come from the germline V gene. DNA for the CDR3: TGTGCCAGCAGCTTAGTGGCTAGCACAGATACGCAGTATTTT. Translating gives CASSLVASTDTQYF.

This clone was observed a single time. This chain links TRBV2 with TRBJ1-5; a weak D match, TRBD1 (6 bases). V was shortened by 0 bases and J by 4 bases, with 13 bases between the two germline ends. Germline lookup yields CDR1 SNHLY and CDR2 FYNNEI. This CDR3 is 16 amino acids long. The CDR3, as DNA: TGTGCCAGCAGTGAAGCGACAGGTGTCGGGAATCAGCCCCAGCATTTT. It encodes CASSEATGVGNQPQHF.

This CDR3 is CASSLMGLEQYF. The CDR3 DNA follows: TGTGCCAGCAGTTTAATGGGGCTCGAGCAGTACTTC. V and J are TRBV27 and TRBJ2-7, with D possibly matching TRBD1 (5 bases). The V end was cut by 2 bases, the J end by 6 bases, with 8 bases between. Germline loops: CDR1 MNHEY, CDR2 SMNVEV (reference sequence). CDR3 size: 12 residues.

The V call is TRBV4-1, the J call TRBJ2-3, with TRBD1 matching over 10 bases. Per the germline V gene, CDR1 is MGHRA and CDR2 is YSYEKL. CDR3 length: 14 amino acids. The J segment lost 6 bases and the V segment lost 8 bases, leaving 8 bases of the junction unmatched. CDR3 residues: CASGTTGGLDTQYF. CDR3 DNA sequence: TGCGCCAGCGGTACGACAGGGGGCTTGGATACGCAGTATTTT.

The gene calls are TRBV28 and TRBJ1-1; the match to TRBD1 covers 7 bases. The length of the CDR3 is 15 residues. Trimming at V came to 2 bases and at J to 5 bases, leaving 8 bases not matched to a gene. The V gene's germline CDR1 is MDHEN and CDR2 SYDVKM. The CDR3 protein is CASSLHAGGGTEAFF. DNA for the CDR3: TGTGCCAGCAGTTTACACGCAGGGGGAGGTACTGAAGCTTTCTTT.

The gene calls are TRBV6-5 and TRBJ2-5, with 14 bases identical to TRBD2. After removal of 6 bases from V and 5 bases from J, the junction contained 5 bases not matched to a gene. This CDR3 is 15 amino acids long. Germline V gene data show CDR1 as MNHEY and CDR2 as SVGAGI. The CDR3 sequence: CASRKTSGGAETQYF. CDR3 DNA: TGTGCCAGCAGAAAGACTAGCGGGGGGGCTGAGACCCAGTACTTC.

The chain carries TRBV4-3 and TRBJ1-2; D uncertain. Trimming took 1 base from V and 4 from J, leaving 16 bases between them. The CDR3 sequence is 16 residues long. The germline gives CDR1 LGHNA, CDR2 YSLEER. The CDR3 coding sequence is TGCGCCAGCAGCCAAGCATCCAGGCCAACCCTCTATGGCTACACCTTC. Translated, it gives CASSQASRPTLYGYTF.

The chain recombines TRBV7-6 with TRBJ2-2, with 10 bases fitting TRBD2. CDR3 size: 19 residues. Unmatched junction bases numbered 8, after V lost 1 base and J lost 0 bases. Germline CDR1 and CDR2: SGHVS and FNYEAQ. This CDR3 is CASSLGTSGNPANTGELFF. CDR3 DNA sequence: TGTGCCAGCAGCTTAGGCACTAGCGGGAACCCGGCGAACACCGGGGAGCTGTTTTTT.

The J gene is TRBJ1-1, the V gene TRBV28, with D uncertain. The CDR3 has 15 amino acids. Germline CDR1 reads MDHEN; CDR2 reads SYDVKM. V lost 3 bases and J 1 base, leaving 12 bases between the germline ends. CDR3 in amino acids: CASSLRVEGNTEAFF. CDR3 nucleotides: TGTGCCAGCAGTTTGCGGGTCGAGGGGAACACTGAAGCTTTCTTT.

The rearrangement links TRBV11-2 to TRBJ2-7, with TRBD2 identical over 11 bases. The V segment lost 4 bases and the J segment 7 bases; nucleotides outside the gene matches: 12. In germline, CDR1 is SGHAT, CDR2 FQNNGV. The CDR3 extends over 16 amino acids. CDR3 protein: CASSSTPGTSGREQYF. The CDR3 region has the DNA TGTGCCAGCAGCTCCACCCCCGGGACTAGCGGCAGGGAGCAGTACTTC.

The chain has TRBV6-4 and TRBJ2-3, with D perhaps matching TRBD2 (6 bases). The V gene's germline CDR1 is MRHNA and CDR2 SNTAGT. The ends were cut back, 3 bases at V and 1 base at J, with 8 bases in the middle. This CDR3 is 14 amino acids long. The CDR3 protein is CASSDSGGTDTQYF. DNA of the CDR3: TGTGCCAGCAGTGATAGCGGAGGCACAGATACGCAGTATTTT.

The V and J genes are TRBV6-5 and TRBJ2-1, with no clear D. This CDR3 region has 13 residues. Germline V lookup: CDR1 MNHEY, CDR2 SVGAGI. V was trimmed by 4 bases and J by 6 bases, leaving 10 bases between them. Written as DNA, the CDR3 is TGTGCCAGCAGTTCGCTAGGCGCCAATGAGCAGTTCTTC. It codes for CASSSLGANEQFF.

This rearrangement joins TRBV11-2 to TRBJ2-2, with D unresolved. Looked up from germline, CDR1 is SGHAT and CDR2 is FQNNGV. The V end lost 0 bases, the J end lost 8 bases, and 19 bases lay between the germline ends. This CDR3 contains 17 residues. The CDR3 loop reads CASSLDPTRLVAGELFF. DNA of the CDR3: TGTGCCAGCAGCTTAGATCCAACGCGGTTAGTGGCAGGGGAGCTGTTTTTT.

V is TRBV7-9 and J is TRBJ2-3; 7 bases line up with TRBD2. Germline loops: CDR1 SEHNR, CDR2 FQNEAQ (reference sequence). The CDR3 sequence is 16 residues long. With V trimmed by 7 bases and J by 2 bases, 12 bases remained unmatched. DNA for the CDR3: TGTGCCAGCACCGGGGAGGGGCGGGACCCCACAGATACGCAGTATTTT. It codes for CASTGEGRDPTDTQYF. Using reference TRBV7-9 and TRBJ2-3 for the parts outside the CDR3, the full variable domain is DTGVSQNPRHKITKRGQNVTFRCDPISEHNRLYWYRQTLGQGPEFLTYFQNEAQLEKSRLLSDRFSAERPKGSFSTLEIQRTEQGDSAMYLCASTGEGRDPTDTQYFGPGTRLTVL.

This sequence joins TRBV5-1 and TRBJ2-7; 11 bases align to TRBD2. This CDR3 comprises 14 residues. Germline loops: CDR1 SGHRS, CDR2 YFSETQ. J was trimmed by 5 bases and V by 0 bases; bases with no gene match: 1. As DNA, the CDR3 is TGCGCCAGCAGCTTGGGTAGCGGGGGGGACGAGCAGTACTTC. Translating gives CASSLGSGGDEQYF.

The rearrangement uses TRBV6-1 and TRBJ1-2; 9 bases line up with TRBD1. With 5 bases clipped from V and 6 bases from J, the junction kept 4 bases outside the gene matches. The CDR3 contains 13 residues. Germline values: CDR1 MNHNS, CDR2 SASEGT. CDR3 bases: TGTGCCAGCAGTAACCGGGACAGGGATGGCTACACCTTC. Translation: CASSNRDRDGYTF.

This clone was seen a handful of times. The chain uses TRBV19 and TRBJ2-7; 9 bases fit TRBD2. This CDR3 is 14 amino acids long. Germline lookup yields CDR1 LNHDA and CDR2 SQIVND (reference sequence). V shed 6 bases, J shed 4 bases, and the junction held 7 bases outside the gene matches. CDR3 nucleotides: TGTGCCAGTAGCCCGGGACTAGCTTTGTACGAGCAGTACTTC. Its translation: CASSPGLALYEQYF.

V is TRBV7-9 and J is TRBJ1-2; D ambiguous. Trimming shortened V by 5 bases and J by 6 bases, and 13 bases separated the two germline ends. Germline values: CDR1 SEHNR, CDR2 FQNEAQ (reference sequence). The CDR3 is 13 amino acids. The DNA of the CDR3 is TGTGCCAGCAGCCCTACGGTGGTAGATGGCTACACCTTC. It is translated as CASSPTVVDGYTF.

This clone was seen just once. The chain carries TRBV12-2 and TRBJ2-7; whether TRBD2, the table's D call, matches the DNA was not checked. TRBV12-2 constitutes a pseudogene. CDR3 length: 12 residues. The CDR3 DNA reads TGTGCAAGCCCTCCTCCCTCTAAGGAGCAGTACTTC. This translates into CASPPPSKEQYF.

The table lists this clone with a few counts. The chain has TRBV10-3 and TRBJ2-1; 8 bases match TRBD2. From germline, CDR1 is ENHRY and CDR2 SYGVKD. J gave up 7 bases and V 4 bases, and 6 bases lay outside the gene matches. The CDR3 covers 14 residues. CDR3 region: CAISVGRASNEQFF. The CDR3 nucleotides are TGTGCCATCAGTGTCGGGAGGGCCTCTAATGAGCAGTTCTTC.

V is TRBV4-2 and J is TRBJ2-3, with D tentatively TRBD2 (7 bases). Trimming pared 1 base from V and 1 base from J, leaving 15 bases between. The CDR3 contains 17 residues. In germline, CDR1 is LGHNA, CDR2 YNFKEQ. The CDR3 loop reads CASSQGSGGQGTDTQYF. CDR3 DNA: TGTGCCAGCAGCCAAGGTTCCGGGGGGCAGGGCACAGATACGCAGTATTTT.

The V call is TRBV6-5, the J call TRBJ2-7; 10 bases align to TRBD2. The CDR3 is 14 amino acids. V was pared by 8 bases and J by 3 bases, with 7 bases of the junction left unmatched. The germline V gene has CDR1 MNHEY and CDR2 SVGAGI. The CDR3 sequence: CASGTGTSVYEQYF. DNA of the CDR3: TGTGCCAGCGGCACCGGGACTAGCGTCTACGAGCAGTACTTC.

The chain uses TRBV4-1 and TRBJ2-7; D remains unclear. V gave up 0 bases and J gave up 0 bases, with 6 bases separating them. This CDR3 comprises 14 residues. Germline V lookup: CDR1 MGHRA, CDR2 YSYEKL. This CDR3 reads CASSQDQDSYEQYF. CDR3 coding DNA: TGCGCCAGCAGCCAAGATCAGGACTCCTACGAGCAGTACTTC.